Each of the 21 T cell receptor beta chains below was sequenced from the same sample in a study of blood T cell repertoires in COVID-19. TCRdb's table, derived via immunoSEQ multiplex PCR, lists solely in-frame clones and lacks some. The repertoire includes some 140,000 clones, roughly 85% of them detected once, and 3% to 4.5% sits in the top ten. The sample was peripheral blood. These receptor sequences come from a man in his 60s with acute or convalescent COVID-19.

J is TRBJ2-1 and V is TRBV3-1 (or the pseudogene TRBV3-2); unclear D gene. Per the germline V gene, CDR1 is LGHDT and CDR2 is YNNKEL (reference sequence). V was shortened by 4 bases and J by 7 bases, with 14 bases between the two germline ends. This CDR3 is built from 14 residues. CDR3 residues: CASSPAVTMNEQFF. CDR3 bases: TGTGCCAGCAGCCCCGCCGTGACAATGAATGAGCAGTTCTTC.

This chain joins TRBV24-1 and TRBJ2-1; possible D gene TRBD2, 5 bases. The CDR3 is 11 residues long. Germline V CDR1 and CDR2: KGHDR, SFDVKD. Trimming shortened V by 12 bases and J by 1 base, and 6 bases separated the two germline ends. CDR3 sequence reads: CASGSYNEQFF. The CDR3 DNA is TGTGCCTCGGGGTCCTACAATGAGCAGTTCTTC.

The chain uses TRBV28 and TRBJ1-1; unclear D gene. The V and J ends lost 7 bases and 3 bases respectively, with 12 bases between them. CDR3 size: 13 residues. Germline V gene data show CDR1 as MDHEN and CDR2 as SYDVKM. CDR3 DNA: TGTGCCAGCAAAAGATCGGGTTACACTGAAGCTTTCTTT. This encodes CASKRSGYTEAFF.

This chain connects TRBV7-6 to TRBJ1-4; the D is unclear. The CDR3 length is 17 residues. Looked up from germline, CDR1 is SGHVS and CDR2 is FNYEAQ. V gave up 1 base and J gave up 5 bases, with 17 bases separating them. The CDR3 coding sequence is TGTGCCAGCAGCTTAGGTCTTCCGGGGTCCTTGAATGAAAAACTGTTTTTT. Residues: CASSLGLPGSLNEKLFF.

The chain recombines TRBV2 with TRBJ2-1; D is possibly TRBD1 (6 bases). The CDR3 sequence is 14 residues long. Germline CDR1 is SNHLY and CDR2 is FYNNEI. V lost 7 bases to trimming and J lost 8 bases, with 18 bases between them. The CDR3 DNA follows: TGTGCCAGCAAGGGGGTCTACCTCAGGGATGAGCAGTTCTTC. Translated, it gives CASKGVYLRDEQFF.

The chain carries TRBV5-4 and TRBJ1-1; no clear D. CDR3 length equals 11 residues. The V gene's germline CDR1 is SGHNT and CDR2 YYREEE (reference sequence). V was cut by 4 bases and J by 1 base, with 2 bases left in between. The CDR3: CASSQNTEAFF. The CDR3 DNA sequence: TGTGCCAGCAGCCAGAACACTGAAGCTTTCTTT.

The CDR3: CAISEGQGSNQPQHF. CDR3 nucleotide sequence: TGTGCCATCAGTGAAGGACAGGGGAGCAATCAGCCCCAGCATTTT. The rearrangement links TRBV10-3 to TRBJ1-5; 9 bases agree with TRBD1. Germline CDR1 ENHRY, CDR2 SYGVKD. After removal of 3 bases from V and 1 base from J, the junction contained 1 base not matched to a gene. The CDR3 consists of 15 residues.

The table lists this clone with a count of one. The chain joins TRBV5-8 to TRBJ2-1, with no clear D. The CDR3 has 16 amino acids. Trimming removed 2 bases at V and 0 bases at J, with 12 bases between. Germline V gene data show CDR1 as SGHTS and CDR2 as YDEGEE. CDR3 nucleotides: TGTGCCAGCAGCTTTGGCTCTCGTCCCTCCTACAATGAGCAGTTCTTC. It encodes CASSFGSRPSYNEQFF. The whole variable domain, filled in from reference TRBV5-8 and TRBJ2-1, reads EAGVTQSPTHLIKTRGQQATLRCSPISGHTSVYWYQQALGLGLQFLLWYDEGEERNRGNFPPRFSGRQFPNYSSELNVNALELEDSALYLCASSFGSRPSYNEQFFGPGTRLTVL.

V and J are TRBV28 and TRBJ2-7; maybe TRBD1 (7 bases). V lost 4 bases, J lost 4 bases, and 20 bases lay in between. The length of the CDR3 is 16 residues. The germline V gene encodes CDR1 MDHEN and CDR2 SYDVKM. The chain's CDR3 is CASSSSGGTLWYEQYF. DNA of the CDR3: TGTGCCAGCAGTTCCTCAGGGGGGACCCTATGGTACGAGCAGTACTTC.

The chain carries TRBV19 and TRBJ1-1; weak D call: TRBD1 (5 bases). CDR3 length equals 14 residues. Per germline, CDR1 LNHDA and CDR2 SQIVND (reference sequence). With 8 bases removed from V and 0 bases from J, the gap between germline ends came to 13 bases. The CDR3 here is CASGADRMNTEAFF. The CDR3 DNA reads TGTGCCAGTGGGGCAGACAGAATGAACACTGAAGCTTTCTTT.

This chain links TRBV9 with TRBJ2-5; D perhaps matches TRBD1 (6 bases). The CDR3 totals 15 residues. Germline CDR1 SGDLS, CDR2 YYNGEE. Trimming took 0 bases from V and 1 from J, leaving 10 bases between them. DNA of the CDR3: TGTGCCAGCAGCGTAGCTTCGACAGGCCAAGAGACCCAGTACTTC. Amino acid sequence: CASSVASTGQETQYF. The variable domain in full, completed from reference TRBV9 and TRBJ2-5, reads DSGVTQTPKHLITATGQRVTLRCSPRSGDLSVYWYQQSLDQGLQFLIQYYNGEERAKGNILERFSAQQFPDLHSELNLSSLELGDSALYFCASSVASTGQETQYFGPGTRLLVL.

V gene TRBV27 combines with J gene TRBJ2-2, with 8 bases matching TRBD1. The CDR3 is made up of 14 amino acids. Per germline, CDR1 MNHEY and CDR2 SMNVEV (reference sequence). Trimming at V came to 5 bases and at J to 10 bases, leaving 9 bases not matched to a gene. CDR3 amino acids: CASSTRQGYQELFF. CDR3 nucleotides: TGTGCCAGCAGTACCCGACAGGGGTACCAGGAGCTGTTTTTT.

The V gene is TRBV6-2 or TRBV6-3, the J gene TRBJ2-1; 9 bases fit TRBD2. V was pared by 6 bases and J by 4 bases, with 7 bases of the junction left unmatched. Germline CDR1 and CDR2: MNHEY and SVGEGT. The CDR3 loop spans 15 amino acids. Here the CDR3 DNA reads TGTGCCAGCAGCAACGGGCTAGCGGGGTACAATGAGCAGTTCTTC. It codes for CASSNGLAGYNEQFF.

The chain is built from TRBV6-5 and TRBJ2-2; D gene uncertain. The CDR3 has 13 residues. The V gene lost 6 bases and the J gene lost 7 bases, with 12 bases spanning the gap. CDR1 is MNHEY and CDR2 is SVGAGI in the germline V gene. CDR3 sequence (DNA): TGTGCCAGCAGAATAAGTGTACACGGGGAGCTGTTTTTT. The encoded protein is CASRISVHGELFF.

The rearrangement links TRBV27 to TRBJ1-2, with no clear D. Germline-derived CDR1 and CDR2 are MNHEY and SMNVEV (reference sequence). This CDR3 has 14 amino acids. Trimming shortened V by 3 bases and J by 0 bases, and 8 bases separated the two germline ends. The CDR3 DNA sequence: TGTGCCAGCAGTTTCCGTTTCCCTAACTATGGCTACACCTTC. It yields the protein CASSFRFPNYGYTF.

The chain joins TRBV5-8 to TRBJ2-5, with D perhaps TRBD2 (5 bases). CDR1 is SGHTS and CDR2 is YDEGEE in the germline V gene. CDR3 size: 14 residues. Trimming left V 4 bases short and J 5 bases short, with 15 bases between. CDR3 loop: CASSPTGGRETQYF. Here the CDR3 DNA reads TGTGCCAGCAGCCCGACCGGCGGGCGGGAGACCCAGTACTTC.

J is TRBJ1-2 and V is TRBV5-6; 9 nucleotides agree with TRBD1. The CDR3 has 16 amino acids. The V segment lost 4 bases and the J segment 4 bases; nucleotides outside the gene matches: 11. The V gene's germline CDR1 is SGHDT and CDR2 YYEEEE. DNA of the CDR3: TGTGCCAGCAGCCCCGGGCCGGGACAGGGACTCTATGGCTACACCTTC. Protein sequence: CASSPGPGQGLYGYTF.

The chain employs TRBV9 and TRBJ1-3; D is unresolved. Germline CDR1 SGDLS, CDR2 YYNGEE. The V and J ends lost 4 bases and 2 bases respectively, with 10 bases between them. This CDR3 has 14 residues. DNA for the CDR3: TGTGCCAGCAGCAGAGAAACAGCTGGAAACACCATATATTTT. As protein: CASSRETAGNTIYF.

The chain carries TRBV6-5 and TRBJ1-1; D gene ambiguous. Germline V gives CDR1 MNHEY, CDR2 SVGAGI. The V gene lost 4 bases and the J gene lost 2 bases, with 5 bases spanning the gap. The CDR3 loop spans 12 amino acids. Written as DNA, the CDR3 is TGTGCCAGCAGTTCCCCAAACACTGAAGCTTTCTTT. This encodes CASSSPNTEAFF.

The chain is built from TRBV5-6 and TRBJ2-4; D is ambiguous. V lost 3 bases and J lost 6, with 4 bases in between. CDR3 length: 11 residues. From germline, CDR1 is SGHDT and CDR2 YYEEEE. CDR3 sequence (DNA): TGTGCCAGCAGCTCCCGAAACATTCAGTACTTC. It codes for CASSSRNIQYF.

V gene TRBV4-1 combines with J gene TRBJ2-7; 10 nucleotides line up with TRBD2. CDR3 length equals 16 residues. Germline V CDR1 and CDR2: MGHRA, YSYEKL. V shed 0 bases and J 6 bases; nucleotides not matched to a gene: 8. The CDR3 loop is CASSQEGLAAAREQYF. In DNA, the CDR3 is TGCGCCAGCAGCCAAGAAGGACTAGCGGCCGCCCGCGAGCAGTACTTC.